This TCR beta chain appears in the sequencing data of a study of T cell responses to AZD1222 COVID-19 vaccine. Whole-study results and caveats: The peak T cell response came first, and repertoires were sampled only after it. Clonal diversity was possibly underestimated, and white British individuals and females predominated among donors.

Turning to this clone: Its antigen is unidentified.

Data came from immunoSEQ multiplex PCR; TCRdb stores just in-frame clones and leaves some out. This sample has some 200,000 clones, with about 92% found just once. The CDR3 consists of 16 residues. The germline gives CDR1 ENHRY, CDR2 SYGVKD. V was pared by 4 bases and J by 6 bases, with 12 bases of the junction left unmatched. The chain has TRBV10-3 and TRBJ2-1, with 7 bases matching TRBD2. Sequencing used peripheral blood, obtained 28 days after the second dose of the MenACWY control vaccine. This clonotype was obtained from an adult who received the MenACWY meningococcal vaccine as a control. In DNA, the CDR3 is TGTGCCATCAGTGGAGGACCGGGACTACAGGTCAATGAGCAGTTCTTC. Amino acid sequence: CAISGGPGLQVNEQFF.